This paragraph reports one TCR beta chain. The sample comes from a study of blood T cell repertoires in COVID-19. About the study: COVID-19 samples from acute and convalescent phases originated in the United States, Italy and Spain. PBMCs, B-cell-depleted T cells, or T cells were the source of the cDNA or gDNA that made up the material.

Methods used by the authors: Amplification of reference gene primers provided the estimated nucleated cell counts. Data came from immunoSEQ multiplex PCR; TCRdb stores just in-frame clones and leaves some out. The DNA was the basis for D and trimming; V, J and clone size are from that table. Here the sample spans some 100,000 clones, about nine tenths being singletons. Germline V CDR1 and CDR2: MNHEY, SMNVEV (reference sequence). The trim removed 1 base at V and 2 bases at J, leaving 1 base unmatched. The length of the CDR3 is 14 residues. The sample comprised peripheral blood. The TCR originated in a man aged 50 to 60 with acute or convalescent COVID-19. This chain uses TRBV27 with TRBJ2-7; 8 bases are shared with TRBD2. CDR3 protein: CASSLWREAYEQYF. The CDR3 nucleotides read TGTGCCAGCAGTTTATGGCGGGAGGCCTACGAGCAGTACTTC.